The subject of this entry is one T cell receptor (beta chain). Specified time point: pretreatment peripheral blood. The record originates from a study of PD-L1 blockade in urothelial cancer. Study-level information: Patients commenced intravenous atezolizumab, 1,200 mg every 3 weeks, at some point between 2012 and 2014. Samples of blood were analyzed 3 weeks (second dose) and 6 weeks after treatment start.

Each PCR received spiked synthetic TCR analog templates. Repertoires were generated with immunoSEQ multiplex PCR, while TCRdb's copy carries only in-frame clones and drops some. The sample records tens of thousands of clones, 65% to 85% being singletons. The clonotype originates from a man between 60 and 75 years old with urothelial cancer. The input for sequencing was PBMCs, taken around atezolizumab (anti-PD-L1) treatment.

The CDR3 loop is CASSQDVGTYYGYTF. Here the CDR3 DNA reads TGCGCCAGCAGCCAAGATGTGGGGACATACTATGGCTACACCTTC. The chain is built from TRBV4-3 and TRBJ1-2; D is perhaps TRBD1 (6 bases). V dropped 0 bases and J dropped 3 bases, with 11 bases sitting between them. The CDR3 totals 15 residues. Germline CDR1 is LGHNA and CDR2 is YSLEER.